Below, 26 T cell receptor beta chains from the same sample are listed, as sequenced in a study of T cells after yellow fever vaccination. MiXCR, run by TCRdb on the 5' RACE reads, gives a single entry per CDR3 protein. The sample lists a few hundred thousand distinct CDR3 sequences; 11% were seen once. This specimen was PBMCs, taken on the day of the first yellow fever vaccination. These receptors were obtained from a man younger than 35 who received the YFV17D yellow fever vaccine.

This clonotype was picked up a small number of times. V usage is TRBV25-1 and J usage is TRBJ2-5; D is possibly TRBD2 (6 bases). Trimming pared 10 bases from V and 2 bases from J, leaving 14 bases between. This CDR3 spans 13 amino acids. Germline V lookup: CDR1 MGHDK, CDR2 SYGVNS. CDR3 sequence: CATGKGTQETQYF. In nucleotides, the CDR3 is TGTGCCACGGGAAAAGGGACTCAAGAGACCCAGTACTTC.

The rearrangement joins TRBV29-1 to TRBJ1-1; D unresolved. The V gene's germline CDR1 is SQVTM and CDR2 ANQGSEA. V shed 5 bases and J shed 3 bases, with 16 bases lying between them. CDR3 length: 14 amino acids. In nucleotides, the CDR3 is TGCAGCGTTAAGTGGAGATCTACGCACACTGAAGCTTTCTTT. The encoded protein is CSVKWRSTHTEAFF.

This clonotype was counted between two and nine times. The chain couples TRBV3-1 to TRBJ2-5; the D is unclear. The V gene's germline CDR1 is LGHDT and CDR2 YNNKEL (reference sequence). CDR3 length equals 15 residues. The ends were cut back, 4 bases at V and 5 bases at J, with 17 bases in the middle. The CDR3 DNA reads TGTGCCAGCAGCCTCCTAGTTGGTTCTGGGGAGACCCAGTACTTC. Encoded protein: CASSLLVGSGETQYF.

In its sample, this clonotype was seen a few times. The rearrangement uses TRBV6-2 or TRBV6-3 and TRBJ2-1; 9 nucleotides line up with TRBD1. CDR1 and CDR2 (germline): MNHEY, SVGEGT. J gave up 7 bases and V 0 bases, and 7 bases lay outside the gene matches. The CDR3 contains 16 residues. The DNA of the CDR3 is TGTGCCAGCAGTTACTCGTCGGACAGGGGAGGGAATGAGCAGTTCTTC. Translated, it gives CASSYSSDRGGNEQFF.

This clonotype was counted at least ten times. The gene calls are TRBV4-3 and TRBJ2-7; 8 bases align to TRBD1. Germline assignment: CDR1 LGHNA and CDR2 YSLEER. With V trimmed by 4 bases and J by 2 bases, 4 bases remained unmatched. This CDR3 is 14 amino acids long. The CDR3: CASSRNRGTYEQYF. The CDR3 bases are TGCGCCAGCAGCCGGAACAGGGGGACCTACGAGCAGTACTTC.

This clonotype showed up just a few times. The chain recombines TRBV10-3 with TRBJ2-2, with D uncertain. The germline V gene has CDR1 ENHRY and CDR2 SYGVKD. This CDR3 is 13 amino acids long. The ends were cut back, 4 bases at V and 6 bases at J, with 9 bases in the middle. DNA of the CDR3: TGTGCCATCAGTGGCTTGGGCGCCGGGGAGCTGTTTTTT. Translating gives CAISGLGAGELFF.

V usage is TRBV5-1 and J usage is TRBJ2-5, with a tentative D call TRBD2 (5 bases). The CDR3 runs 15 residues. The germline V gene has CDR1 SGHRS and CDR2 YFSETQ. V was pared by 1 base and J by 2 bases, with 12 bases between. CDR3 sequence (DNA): TGCGCCAGCAGCTTGACGGGGTCTGAACAAGAGACCCAGTACTTC. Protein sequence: CASSLTGSEQETQYF.

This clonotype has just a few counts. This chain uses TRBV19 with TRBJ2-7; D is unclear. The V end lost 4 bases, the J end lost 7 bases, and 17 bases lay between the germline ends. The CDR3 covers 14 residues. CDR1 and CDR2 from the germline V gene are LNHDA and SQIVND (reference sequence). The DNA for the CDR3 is TGTGCCAGTAGTAAGGGAATCAATGAGGAGGAGCAGTACTTC. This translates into CASSKGINEEEQYF.

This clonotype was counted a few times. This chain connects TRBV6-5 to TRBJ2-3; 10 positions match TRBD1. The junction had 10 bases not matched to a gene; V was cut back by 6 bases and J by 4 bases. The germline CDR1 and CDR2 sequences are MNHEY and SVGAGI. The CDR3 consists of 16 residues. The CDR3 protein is CASSLNPGQGSDTQYF. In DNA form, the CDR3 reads TGTGCCAGCAGCTTAAACCCGGGACAGGGGTCAGATACGCAGTATTTT.

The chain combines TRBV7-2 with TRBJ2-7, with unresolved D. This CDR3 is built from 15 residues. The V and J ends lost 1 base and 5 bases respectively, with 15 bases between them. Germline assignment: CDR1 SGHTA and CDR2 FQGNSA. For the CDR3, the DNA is TGTGCCAGCAGCTTAGGGTCGGGCCCTTGGAACGAGCAGTACGTC. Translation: CASSLGSGPWNEQYV.

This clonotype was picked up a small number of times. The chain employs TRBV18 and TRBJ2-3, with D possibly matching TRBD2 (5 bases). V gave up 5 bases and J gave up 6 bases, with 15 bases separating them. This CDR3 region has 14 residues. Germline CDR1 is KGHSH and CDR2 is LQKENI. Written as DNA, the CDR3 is TGTGCCAGCTCATCGACGGTCGGCGGGGATACGCAGTATTTT. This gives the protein CASSSTVGGDTQYF.

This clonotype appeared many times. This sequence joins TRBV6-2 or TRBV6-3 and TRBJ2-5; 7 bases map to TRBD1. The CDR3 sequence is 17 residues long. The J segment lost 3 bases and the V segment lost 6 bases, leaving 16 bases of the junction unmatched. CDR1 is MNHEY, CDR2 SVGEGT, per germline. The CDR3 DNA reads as TGTGCCAGCAGCCCGCTTGGACAGGCGGCCCCCGAAGAGACCCAGTACTTC. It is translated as CASSPLGQAAPEETQYF.

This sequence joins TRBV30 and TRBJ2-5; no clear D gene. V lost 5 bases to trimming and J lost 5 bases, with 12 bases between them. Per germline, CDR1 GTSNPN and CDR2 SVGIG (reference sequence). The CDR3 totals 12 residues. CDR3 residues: CAWSFGLETQYF. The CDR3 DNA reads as TGTGCCTGGTCTTTTGGGCTTGAGACCCAGTACTTC.

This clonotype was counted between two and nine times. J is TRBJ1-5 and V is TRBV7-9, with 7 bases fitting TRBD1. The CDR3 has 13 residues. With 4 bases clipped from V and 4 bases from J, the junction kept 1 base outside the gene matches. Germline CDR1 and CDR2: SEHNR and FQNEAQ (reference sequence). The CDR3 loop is CASSWGQNQPQHF. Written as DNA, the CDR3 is TGTGCCAGCAGCTGGGGACAGAATCAGCCCCAGCATTTT. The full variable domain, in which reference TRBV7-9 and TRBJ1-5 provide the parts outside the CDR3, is DTGVSQNPRHKITKRGQNVTFRCDPISEHNRLYWYRQTLGQGPEFLTYFQNEAQLEKSRLLSDRFSAERPKGSFSTLEIQRTEQGDSAMYLCASSWGQNQPQHFGDGTRLSIL.

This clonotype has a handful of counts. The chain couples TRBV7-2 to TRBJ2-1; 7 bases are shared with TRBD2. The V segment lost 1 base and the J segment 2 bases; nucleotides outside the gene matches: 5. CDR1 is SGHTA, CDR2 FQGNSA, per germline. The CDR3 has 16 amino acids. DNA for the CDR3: TGTGCCAGCAGCTTAGGGGGCGGGGGTGCCTACAATGAGCAGTTCTTC. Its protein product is CASSLGGGGAYNEQFF.

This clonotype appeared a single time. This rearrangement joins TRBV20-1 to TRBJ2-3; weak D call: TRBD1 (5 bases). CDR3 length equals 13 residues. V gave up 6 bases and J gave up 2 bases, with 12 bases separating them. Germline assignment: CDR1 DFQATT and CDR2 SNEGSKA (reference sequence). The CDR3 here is CSANDSPTDTQYF. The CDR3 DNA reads TGCAGTGCCAACGACAGCCCCACAGATACGCAGTATTTT.

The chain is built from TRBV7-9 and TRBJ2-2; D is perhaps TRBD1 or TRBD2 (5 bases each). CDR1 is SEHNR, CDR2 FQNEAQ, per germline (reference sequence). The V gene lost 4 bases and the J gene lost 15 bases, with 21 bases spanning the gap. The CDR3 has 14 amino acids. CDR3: CASSSYAGTSRVFF. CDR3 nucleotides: TGTGCCAGCAGCTCCTATGCCGGGACCTCTAGGGTGTTTTTT.

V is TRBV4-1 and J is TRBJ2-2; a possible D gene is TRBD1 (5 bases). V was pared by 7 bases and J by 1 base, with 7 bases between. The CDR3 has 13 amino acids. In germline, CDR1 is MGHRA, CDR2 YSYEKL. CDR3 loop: CASTRGNTGELFF. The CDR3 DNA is TGCGCCAGCACTAGGGGGAACACCGGGGAGCTGTTTTTT.

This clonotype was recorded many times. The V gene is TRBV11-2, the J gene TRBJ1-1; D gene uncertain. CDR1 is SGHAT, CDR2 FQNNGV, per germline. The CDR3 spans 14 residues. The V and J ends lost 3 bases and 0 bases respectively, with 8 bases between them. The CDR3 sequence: CASSFSSMNTEAFF. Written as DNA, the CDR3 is TGTGCCAGCAGCTTCAGTAGCATGAACACTGAAGCTTTCTTT.

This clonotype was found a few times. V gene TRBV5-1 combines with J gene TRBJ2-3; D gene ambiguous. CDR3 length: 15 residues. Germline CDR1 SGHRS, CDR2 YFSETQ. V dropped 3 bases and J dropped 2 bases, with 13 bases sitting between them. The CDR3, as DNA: TGCGCCAGCAGCTCGGACGCCTTATCCACAGATACGCAGTATTTT. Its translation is CASSSDALSTDTQYF.

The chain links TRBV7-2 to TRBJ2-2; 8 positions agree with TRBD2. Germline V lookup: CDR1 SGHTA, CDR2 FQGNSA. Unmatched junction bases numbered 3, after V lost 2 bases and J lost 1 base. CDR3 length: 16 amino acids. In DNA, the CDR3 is TGTGCCAGCAGCTTAATGCTAGCGGGGAACACCGGGGAGCTGTTTTTT. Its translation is CASSLMLAGNTGELFF.

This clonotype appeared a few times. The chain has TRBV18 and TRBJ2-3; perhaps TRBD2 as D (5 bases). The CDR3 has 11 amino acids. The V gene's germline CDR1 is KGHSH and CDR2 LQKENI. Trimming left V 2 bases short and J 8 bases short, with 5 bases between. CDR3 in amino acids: CASSPEGTQYF. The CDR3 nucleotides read TGTGCCAGCTCACCAGAGGGTACGCAGTATTTT.

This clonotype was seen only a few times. Here the CDR3 reads CSAMERNEKLFF. The CDR3 DNA is TGCAGTGCCATGGAACGGAATGAAAAACTGTTTTTT. The chain is built from TRBV20-1 and TRBJ1-4; D gene uncertain. Germline lookup yields CDR1 DFQATT and CDR2 SNEGSKA (reference sequence). The CDR3 consists of 12 residues. Trimming stripped 6 bases from V and 5 bases from J, with 10 bases between.

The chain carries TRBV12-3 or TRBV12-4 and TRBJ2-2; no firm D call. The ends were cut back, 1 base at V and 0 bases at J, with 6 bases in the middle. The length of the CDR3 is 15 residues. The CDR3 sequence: CASSLVGPNTGELFF. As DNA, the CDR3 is TGTGCCAGCAGTTTAGTAGGACCGAACACCGGGGAGCTGTTTTTT.

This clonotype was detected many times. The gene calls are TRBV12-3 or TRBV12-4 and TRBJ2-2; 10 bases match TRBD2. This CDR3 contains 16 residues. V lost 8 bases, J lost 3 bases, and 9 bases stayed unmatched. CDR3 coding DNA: TGTGCCAGCCCCCCCGGAAGCGGGGGGGACACCGGGGAGCTGTTTTTT. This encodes CASPPGSGGDTGELFF.

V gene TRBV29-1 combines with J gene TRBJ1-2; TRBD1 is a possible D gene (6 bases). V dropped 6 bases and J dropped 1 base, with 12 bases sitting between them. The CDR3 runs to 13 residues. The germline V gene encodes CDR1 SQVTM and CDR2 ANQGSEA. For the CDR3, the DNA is TGCAGCGTGGCCAGGGGAAGTAACTATGGCTACACCTTC. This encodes CSVARGSNYGYTF.